This T cell receptor (beta chain) derives from a study of T cells in Graves' hyperthyroidism and ophthalmopathy. Across the study: Peripheral blood draws took place at initial diagnosis, ahead of any treatment. Study findings and constraints: Most expanded thyroid clonotypes above 0.001 recurred in blood.

This clonotype was observed many times. Its antigen remains unknown. TCR beta CDR3 regions were amplified from RNA transcripts. In the first-round RT-PCR of the TCR CDR3, the HTBI primer set was used. One entry per CDR3 protein, called by TCRdb with MiXCR from the multiplex PCR reads. The sample shows 300,000 to 350,000 distinct CDR3 sequences, 16% of them seen only once. The CDR3 loop spans 15 amino acids. Trimming took 6 bases from V and 2 from J, leaving 16 bases between them. The diagnoses drew upon clinical symptoms, serum thyroxine and TRAb, thyroid ultrasound and orbital computed tomography. The rearrangement joins TRBV12-3 or TRBV12-4 to TRBJ2-5; possibly TRBD2 for D (5 bases). The source material was blood. The receptor comes from a young man with Graves' hyperthyroidism. The CDR3 nucleotides are TGTGCCAGCAGGAGGACTCTTACGAATCAAGAGACCCAGTACTTC. It specifies CASRRTLTNQETQYF.